This T cell receptor beta chain was retrieved from a study of blood T cells in healthy people across ages. The CDR3 length is 14 residues. V lost 1 base to trimming and J lost 11 bases, with 15 bases between them. Germline CDR1 MGHRA, CDR2 YSYEKL. Together with a sample-barcoded 5' primer, a J-beta primer mix was included in a second PCR lasting about 6 to 11 cycles. TCRdb re-analysed the 5' RACE reads in MiXCR, keeping a single row per CDR3 protein. The repertoire includes more than 1,400,000 distinct CDR3 sequences, 35% to 45% of them detected once, and roughly 8.2% sits in the top ten. The sample taken for sequencing was blood. The V gene is TRBV4-1, the J gene TRBJ2-1; a possible D gene is TRBD1 (5 bases). The sequence came from a young woman in good health. CDR3 DNA sequence: TGCGCCAGCAGCCAAGCAGGGATGCCGGATAAGCAGTTCTTC. Translating it yields CASSQAGMPDKQFF.